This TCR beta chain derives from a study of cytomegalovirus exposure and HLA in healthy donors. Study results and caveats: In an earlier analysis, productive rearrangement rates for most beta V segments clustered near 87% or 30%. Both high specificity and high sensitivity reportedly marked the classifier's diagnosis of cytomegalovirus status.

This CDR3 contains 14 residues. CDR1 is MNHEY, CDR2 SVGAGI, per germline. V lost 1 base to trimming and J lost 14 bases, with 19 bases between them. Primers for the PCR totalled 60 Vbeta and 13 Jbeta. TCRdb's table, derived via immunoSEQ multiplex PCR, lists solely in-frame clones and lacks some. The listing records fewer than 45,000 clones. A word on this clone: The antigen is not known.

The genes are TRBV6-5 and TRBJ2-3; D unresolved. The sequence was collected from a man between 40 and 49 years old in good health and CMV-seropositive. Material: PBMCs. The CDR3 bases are TGTGCCAGCAGTTACTGGGTCATTCCCTTCGACTCGTATTTT. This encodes CASSYWVIPFDSYF.